The sample holds one count of the clone carrying this T cell receptor (beta chain). Its target is not known. The investigators made TCR beta cDNA from about 510 ng total RNA, using a constant-region primer. Three nested multiplex PCR rounds, a slightly modified ARM-PCR method, built the TCR beta libraries. The two initial PCR rounds, 9 to 11 cycles each, used TRBV1-TRBV30 forward and C-beta reverse primers. TCRdb processed the multiplex PCR reads anew with MiXCR; each CDR3 protein has one entry. The sample has about 180,000 distinct CDR3 sequences; roughly 60% are singletons. It was unsorted whole blood that yielded blood RNA, and germline DNA was also extracted. With 5 bases removed from V and 0 bases from J, the gap between germline ends came to 11 bases. The CDR3 extends over 16 amino acids. The germline V gene has CDR1 ENHRY and CDR2 SYGVKD. This sample stems from a study of tumor-infiltrating lymphocytes in primary liver carcinoma.

Whole-study findings and limits: Tumor-blood pairs (like tumor-adjacent pairs) overlapped less than tumor region pairs did.

This chain joins TRBV10-3 and TRBJ2-6; D possibly corresponds to TRBD1 (7 bases). Specimen: peripheral blood. The TCR sequence derives from a man aged 40-50 years with primary liver carcinoma and hepatitis B virus infection. This chain's CDR3 is CAISCGTVSGANVLTF. The CDR3 coding sequence is TGTGCCATCAGTTGCGGGACAGTCTCTGGGGCCAACGTCCTGACTTTC.